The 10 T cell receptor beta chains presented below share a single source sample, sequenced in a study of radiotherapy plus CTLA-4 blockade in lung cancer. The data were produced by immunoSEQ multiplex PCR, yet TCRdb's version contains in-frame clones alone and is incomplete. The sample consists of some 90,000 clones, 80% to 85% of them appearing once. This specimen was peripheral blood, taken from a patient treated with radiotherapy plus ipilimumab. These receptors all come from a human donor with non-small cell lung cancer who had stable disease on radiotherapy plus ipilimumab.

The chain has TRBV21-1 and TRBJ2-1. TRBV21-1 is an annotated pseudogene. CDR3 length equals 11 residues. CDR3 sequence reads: CASSWVAEQFF. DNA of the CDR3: TGTGCCAGCAGTTGGGTGGCTGAGCAGTTCTTC.

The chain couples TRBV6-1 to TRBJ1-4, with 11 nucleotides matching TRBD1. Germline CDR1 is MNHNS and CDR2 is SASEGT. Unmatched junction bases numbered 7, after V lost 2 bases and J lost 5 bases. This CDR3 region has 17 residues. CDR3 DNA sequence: TGTGCCAGCAGTGAACCTGGACAGGGGGCTCTGAATGAAAAACTGTTTTTT. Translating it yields CASSEPGQGALNEKLFF.

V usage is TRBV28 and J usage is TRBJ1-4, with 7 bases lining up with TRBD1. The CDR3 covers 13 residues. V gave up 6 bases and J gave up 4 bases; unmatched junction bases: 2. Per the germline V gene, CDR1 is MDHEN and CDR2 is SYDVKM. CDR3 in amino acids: CASRTGNNEKLFF. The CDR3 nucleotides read TGTGCCAGCAGGACAGGGAATAATGAAAAACTGTTTTTT.

DNA for the CDR3: TGCGCCAGCCACGGTGGGAGCTCTGGAAACACCATATATTTT. Amino acid sequence: CASHGGSSGNTIYF. This chain links TRBV5-1 with TRBJ1-3, with D unresolved. The length of the CDR3 is 14 residues. CDR1 SGHRS and CDR2 YFSETQ come from the germline V gene. Trimming removed 7 bases at V and 0 bases at J, with 11 bases between. The full variable domain, completed using reference TRBV5-1 and TRBJ1-3, is KAGVTQTPRYLIKTRGQQVTLSCSPISGHRSVSWYQQTPGQGLQFLFEYFSETQRNKGNFPGRFSGRQFSNSRSEMNVSTLELGDSALYLCASHGGSSGNTIYFGEGSWLTVV.

The CDR3 protein is CASSQDPIEAFF. In DNA, the CDR3 is TGCGCCAGCAGCCAAGATCCCATTGAAGCTTTCTTT. This chain uses TRBV4-1 with TRBJ1-1; D is undetermined. This CDR3 region has 12 residues. Trimming took off 0 bases at V and 7 bases at J, with 6 bases between the two ends. The germline gives CDR1 MGHRA, CDR2 YSYEKL.

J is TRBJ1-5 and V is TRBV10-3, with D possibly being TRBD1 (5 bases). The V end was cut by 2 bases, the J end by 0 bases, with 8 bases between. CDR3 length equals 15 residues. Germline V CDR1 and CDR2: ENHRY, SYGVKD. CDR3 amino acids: CAISEGQDSNQPQHF. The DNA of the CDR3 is TGTGCCATCAGTGAGGGACAAGATAGCAATCAGCCCCAGCATTTT.

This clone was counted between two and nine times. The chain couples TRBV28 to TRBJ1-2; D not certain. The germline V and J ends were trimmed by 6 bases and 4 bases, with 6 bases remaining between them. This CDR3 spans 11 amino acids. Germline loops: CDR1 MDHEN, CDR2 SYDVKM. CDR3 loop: CASSGPYGYTF. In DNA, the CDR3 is TGTGCCAGCAGCGGGCCCTATGGCTACACCTTC.

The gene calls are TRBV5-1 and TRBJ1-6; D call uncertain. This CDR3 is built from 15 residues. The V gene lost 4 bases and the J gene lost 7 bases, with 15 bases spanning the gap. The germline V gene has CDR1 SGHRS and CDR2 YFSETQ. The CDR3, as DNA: TGCGCCAGCAGCAACCGGGAAAATAGGAATTCACCCCTCCACTTT. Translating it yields CASSNRENRNSPLHF.

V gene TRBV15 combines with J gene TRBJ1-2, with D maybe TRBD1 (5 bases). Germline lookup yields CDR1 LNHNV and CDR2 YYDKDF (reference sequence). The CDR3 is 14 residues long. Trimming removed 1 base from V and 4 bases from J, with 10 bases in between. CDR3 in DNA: TGTGCCACCAGCAGAGGGGGCAGCCCCTATGGCTACACCTTC. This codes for CATSRGGSPYGYTF.

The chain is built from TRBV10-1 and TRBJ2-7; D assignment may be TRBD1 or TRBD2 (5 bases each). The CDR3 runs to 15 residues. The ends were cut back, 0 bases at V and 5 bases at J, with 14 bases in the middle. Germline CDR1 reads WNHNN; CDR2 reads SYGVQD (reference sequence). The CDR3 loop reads CASSESRQLGDEQYF. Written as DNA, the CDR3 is TGCGCCAGCAGTGAGTCACGACAGCTGGGAGACGAGCAGTACTTC.